The 11 T cell receptor beta chains below were found in one sample sequenced in a study of cytomegalovirus exposure and HLA in healthy donors. PCR involved 60 Vbeta and 13 Jbeta primers. Clones were read by immunoSEQ multiplex PCR, and TCRdb kept only the in-frame ones, dropping some. This sample has over 100,000 clones, with 64% found just once. Sequencing was performed on PBMCs. Receptors were obtained from a woman between 40 and 55 years old in good health and CMV-seronegative.

V and J are TRBV5-4 and TRBJ1-1; TRBD1 matches 8 bases. CDR3 length: 16 amino acids. J gave up 1 base and V 4 bases, and 9 bases lay outside the gene matches. Germline values: CDR1 SGHNT, CDR2 YYREEE (reference sequence). The CDR3 nucleotides are TGTGCCAGCAGCCCCAGGATCAGGGGGCGGAACACTGAAGCTTTCTTT. Translation gives CASSPRIRGRNTEAFF.

This clone was recorded a few times. The chain combines TRBV5-1 with TRBJ2-5; tentatively, D is TRBD1 (6 bases). The CDR3 is made up of 12 amino acids. Germline CDR1 SGHRS, CDR2 YFSETQ. Trimming took off 5 bases at V and 4 bases at J, with 9 bases between the two ends. In nucleotides, the CDR3 is TGCGCCAGCAGAGCAGGGGTAGAGACCCAGTACTTC. This gives the protein CASRAGVETQYF.

CDR3 sequence: CASSRGLAGVETQYF. DNA for the CDR3: TGTGCCAGCAGCAGAGGACTAGCGGGGGTGGAGACCCAGTACTTC. The chain has TRBV9 and TRBJ2-5; 13 bases line up with TRBD2. The CDR3 has 15 residues. In germline, CDR1 is SGDLS, CDR2 YYNGEE. V shed 4 bases and J 5 bases; nucleotides not matched to a gene: 5.

This chain joins TRBV19 and TRBJ2-2; unclear D gene. The CDR3 length is 13 residues. From germline, CDR1 is LNHDA and CDR2 SQIVND (reference sequence). V lost 3 bases to trimming and J lost 7 bases, with 9 bases between them. CDR3 sequence reads: CASSMESVGELFF. For the CDR3, the DNA is TGTGCCAGTAGTATGGAGTCCGTCGGGGAGCTGTTTTTT. The full variable domain, with the rest looked up from reference TRBV19 and TRBJ2-2, is DGGITQSPKYLFRKEGQNVTLSCEQNLNHDAMYWYRQDPGQGLRLIYYSQIVNDFQKGDIAEGYSVSREKKESFPLTVTSAQKNPTAFYLCASSMESVGELFFGEGSRLTVL.

The chain uses TRBV2 and TRBJ1-1; 9 bases fit TRBD1. In germline, CDR1 is SNHLY, CDR2 FYNNEI. V was clipped by 6 bases and J by 3 bases; unmatched bases: 5. CDR3 length: 14 residues. CDR3 sequence (DNA): TGTGCCAGCAGGAGGGACAGGGCCGACACTGAAGCTTTCTTT. It translates to CASRRDRADTEAFF.

The chain links TRBV7-6 to TRBJ2-7; D possibly corresponds to TRBD1 (5 bases). Trimming took 2 bases from V and 3 from J, leaving 8 bases between them. Germline CDR1 reads SGHVS; CDR2 reads FNYEAQ. This CDR3 is built from 13 residues. CDR3 nucleotide sequence: TGTGCCAGCAGCTTATGGCAGGGCTACGAGCAGTACTTC. Translating gives CASSLWQGYEQYF.

The chain combines TRBV7-8 with TRBJ2-1, with 13 positions matching TRBD2. This CDR3 has 20 residues. Looked up from germline, CDR1 is SGHVS and CDR2 is FQNEAQ. With V trimmed by 5 bases and J by 6 bases, 19 bases remained unmatched. The CDR3 sequence: CASSLPPGQGRTSGGNEQFF. The CDR3 DNA sequence: TGTGCCAGCAGCCTCCCCCCGGGACAGGGGAGGACTAGCGGGGGCAATGAGCAGTTCTTC.

The chain joins TRBV4-1 to TRBJ2-1; 11 positions match TRBD2. This CDR3 spans 19 amino acids. With V trimmed by 1 base and J by 3 bases, 11 bases remained unmatched. The V gene's germline CDR1 is MGHRA and CDR2 YSYEKL. The CDR3 nucleotides are TGCGCCAGCAGCCAAGTTCTAGCGGGGGGAAAGATTGTCTACAATGAGCAGTTCTTC. It codes for CASSQVLAGGKIVYNEQFF.

The V gene is TRBV7-6, the J gene TRBJ1-1; no reliable D call. This CDR3 has 15 amino acids. The germline V and J ends were trimmed by 0 bases and 1 base, with 9 bases remaining between them. The germline gives CDR1 SGHVS, CDR2 FNYEAQ. The CDR3 region has the DNA TGTGCCAGCAGCTTAGCGTCAGCGGGGAACACTGAAGCTTTCTTT. This codes for CASSLASAGNTEAFF.

The CDR3: CASSPEAPAFFLSSGNTIYF. In nucleotides, the CDR3 is TGTGCCAGCAGCCCCGAGGCCCCCGCATTTTTTTTGAGCTCTGGAAACACCATATATTTT. The chain is built from TRBV27 and TRBJ1-3, with D unclear. Trimming took off 6 bases at V and 0 bases at J, with 27 bases between the two ends. This CDR3 contains 20 residues. Germline V CDR1 and CDR2: MNHEY, SMNVEV (reference sequence).

At least ten counts were recorded for this clone. The chain employs TRBV30 and TRBJ1-1, with D tentatively TRBD1 (6 bases). The CDR3 runs 16 residues. V was shortened by 8 bases and J by 2 bases, with 24 bases between the two germline ends. The V gene's germline CDR1 is GTSNPN and CDR2 SVGIG (reference sequence). The CDR3 DNA reads TGTGCCCTGCTACCCCCAGGGGTGGGGGACAACACTGAAGCTTTCTTT. It translates to CALLPPGVGDNTEAFF.